The clone carrying this T cell receptor beta chain occurred a few times. Its antigen is currently unknown. The data originate from a study of T cell repertoires in cytomegalovirus infection. Overall study context: It was recently identified HLA-C-restricted and well-studied HLA-B-restricted CMV epitopes that the study used. Indications came from public TCR beta signatures; they pointed to CMV infection and to a matching HLA type. Regarding the study as a whole: What dominated the ex vivo response were HLA-C-restricted CMV-specific TCR beta clonotypes.

TCRdb re-called the reads with MiXCR, one entry per CDR3 protein. The sample carries approximately 600,000 distinct CDR3 sequences, under 45% recorded once. V lost 3 bases and J lost 1, with 9 bases in between. Germline CDR1 MNHNS, CDR2 SASEGT. The length of the CDR3 is 14 residues. The sequence came from a human donor in good health (CMV status not recorded). Some clones in this sample may be carry-over from other donors' samples. The chain carries TRBV6-1 and TRBJ2-5; D unresolved. The sequencing here drew on cultured PBMCs, taken from culture after CMV antigen stimulation. CDR3 sequence reads: CASSDARSQETQYF. As DNA, the CDR3 is TGTGCCAGCAGTGATGCTAGGTCCCAAGAGACCCAGTACTTC.